These T cell receptor beta chains were read from a single sample in a study of blood T cell repertoires in COVID-19. Clones were read by immunoSEQ multiplex PCR, and TCRdb kept only the in-frame ones, dropping some. The sample has under 300,000 clones; approximately 87% are singletons. Sequenced material: peripheral blood. The receptors stem from a man in his 60s who had recovered from COVID-19. Both conserved end residues are part of each CDR3. The D gene is left open where the match is weak. The size entry is marked missing in some rows and otherwise reads once, few, many or a size class.

>-|TRBJ2-5|-|TRBV29-1
TGCAGCGTTGTCTTCAGGGTTTCAGAGACCCAGTACTTC
CSVVFRVSETQYF
>-|TRBJ2-7|-|TRBV19
TGTGCCAGTACCTATTACCAGCGGGTTTCCTACGAGCAGTACTTC
CASTYYQRVSYEQYF
>-|TRBJ2-5|-|TRBV4-1
TGCGCCAGCAGCCTTGGAGCCCGGGACTCCCAAGAGACCCAGTACTTC
CASSLGARDSQETQYF
>once|TRBJ2-1|TRBD2|TRBV7-8
TGTGCCAGCAGCCCTAGGGGCGGGAGGGCCTCGTACGACAATGAGCAGTTCTTC
CASSPRGGRASYDNEQFF
>-|TRBJ2-5|-|TRBV29-1
TGCAGCGTTGTGGGCCGGGGGGAGACCCAGTACTTC
CSVVGRGETQYF
>many|TRBJ2-7|TRBD2|TRBV28
TGTGCCAGCAGTTTATCTTTAGCGGGAAAGTACGAGCAGTACTTC
CASSLSLAGKYEQYF
>-|TRBJ2-2|TRBD1|TRBV5-1
TGCGCCAGCAGCTCCGAGACAGGGTATCCCGGGGAGCTGTTTTTT
CASSSETGYPGELFF
>-|TRBJ1-2|TRBD1|TRBV11-3
TGTTTTGGGCAGGGGGACGGCTACACCTTC
CFGQGDGYTF
>-|TRBJ2-7|-|TRBV29-1
TGCAGCGTTAAGAGCTGGTCCTACGAGCAGTACTTC
CSVKSWSYEQYF
>-|TRBJ1-3|TRBD1|TRBV2
TGTGCCAGCAGCGCGGACAGGGTGGGAAACACCATATATTTT
CASSADRVGNTIYF
>-|TRBJ1-4|-|TRBV27
TGTGCCAGCAGCCCACAAGGTGGGGGGGTTAATGAAAAACTGTTTTTT
CASSPQGGGVNEKLFF
>-|TRBJ1-2|-|TRBV30
TGTGCCTGGAGGGGGGCATTGGGCTATGGCTACACCTTC
CAWRGALGYGYTF
>-|TRBJ2-5|-|TRBV19
TGTGCCAGTAGTATGGCCAGAGGGGAGACCCAGTACTTC
CASSMARGETQYF
>-|TRBJ2-1|TRBD2|TRBV2
TGTGCCAGCAGGATAGATAGCGGGGCCTACAATGAGCAGTTCTTC
CASRIDSGAYNEQFF
>-|TRBJ2-7|TRBD2|TRBV30
TGTGCCTGGAGTGTAGCTGGGACTAGCAGAACCTACGAGCAGTACTTC
CAWSVAGTSRTYEQYF
>-|TRBJ2-7|-|TRBV2
TGTGCCAGCAGTGTCCGGAGAGGCGAGCAGTACTTC
CASSVRRGEQYF
>-|TRBJ1-4|-|TRBV6-5
TGTGTCTCAAGGAGGGACGGAGCTAATGAAAAACTGTTTTTT
CVSRRDGANEKLFF
>-|TRBJ1-4|-|TRBV18
TGTGCCAGCTCACCACCGTCTTCTGAAAAACTGTTTTTT
CASSPPSSEKLFF
>-|TRBJ2-7|TRBD2|TRBV6-5
TGTGCCAGCAGTCCTAGCGGGGGGGTCTACGAGCAGTACTTC
CASSPSGGVYEQYF
>-|TRBJ2-5|-|TRBV12-5
TGTGCTAGTGTCCCCGAGGGCAGGCGGGAGACCCAGTACTTC
CASVPEGRRETQYF
>few|TRBJ2-7|TRBD1|TRBV7-9
TGTGCCAGCAGCTTAGGGCAGGGGGCTATCAACGAGCAGTACTTC
CASSLGQGAINEQYF
>few|TRBJ1-6|-|TRBV18
TGTGCCAGCTCACCTAGTCCCGGGACACCTTCACCCCTCCACTTT
CASSPSPGTPSPLHF
>-|TRBJ2-2|-|TRBV11-2
TGTGCCAGCAGCCTCACTCGGTCCACCGGGGAGCTGTTTTTT
CASSLTRSTGELFF
>few|TRBJ2-1|TRBD1|TRBV18
TGTGCCAGCTCACCCCTGACAGGGAGCGATGAGCAGTTCTTC
CASSPLTGSDEQFF
>-|TRBJ1-6|TRBD1|TRBV6-1
TGTGCCAGCAGTGAGAAACAGGGGGCGCGATATTCACCCCTCCACTTT
CASSEKQGARYSPLHF
>-|TRBJ2-7|TRBD2|TRBV10-2
TGCGCCAGCAGTGACATAAACCCGACTAGCGGGAGCTACGAGCAGTACTTC
CASSDINPTSGSYEQYF
>-|TRBJ2-2|-|TRBV11-3
TGTGCCAGCAGCTTAGTCTCCAACACCGGGGAGCTGTTTTTT
CASSLVSNTGELFF
>-|TRBJ2-7|TRBD1|TRBV5-5
TGTGCCAGCAGCTTAGGGACAGGCCGAAACCACTACGAGCAGTACTTC
CASSLGTGRNHYEQYF
>-|TRBJ2-1|-|TRBV30
TGTGCCTGGAGTGCCCAGAATGAGCAGTTCTTC
CAWSAQNEQFF
>-|TRBJ1-5|-|TRBV18
TGTGCCAGCTCACCACTGCCATCTAAGAGCAATCAGCCCCAGCATTTT
CASSPLPSKSNQPQHF
>-|TRBJ2-3|-|TRBV5-6
TGTGCCAGCAGCGAGACAGATACGCAGTATTTT
CASSETDTQYF
>-|TRBJ1-5|-|TRBV19
TGTGCCAGTAGTACCTGGGAGGGGATGGGCAATCAGCCCCAGCATTTT
CASSTWEGMGNQPQHF
>-|TRBJ1-5|TRBD1|TRBV7-2
TGTGCCAGCAGCTTCCGGACAGGGGGCAATCAGCCCCAGCATTTT
CASSFRTGGNQPQHF
>-|TRBJ1-1|-|TRBV18
TGTGCCAGCTCACCCAAGACAGGGAACACTGAAGCTTTCTTT
CASSPKTGNTEAFF
>-|TRBJ1-4|-|TRBV18
TGTGCCAGCTCACTAACAAGTAATGAAAAACTGTTTTTT
CASSLTSNEKLFF
>once|TRBJ2-1|-|TRBV29-1
TGCAGCGTTACCCAGACCTACAATGAGCAGTTCTTC
CSVTQTYNEQFF
>-|TRBJ1-6|-|TRBV2
TGTGCCACCCGCCGGGGAGACGGAAATAATTCACCCCTCCACTTT
CATRRGDGNNSPLHF